Shown below are 5 T cell receptor beta chains from a single sample sequenced in a study of neoadjuvant anti-PD-1 for oral cavity cancer. Time point defined: after neoadjuvant nivolumab, at surgical resection. The method was immunoSEQ multiplex PCR; TCRdb's version includes in-frame clones alone and lacks a portion of them. The sample gives about 24,000 clones, more than 20% of which show up once; about 16% is in the top ten. Sequences were derived from tumor tissue, sampled after nivolumab (anti-PD-1) treatment. The receptors were sampled from a person between 40 and 79 years old with oral cavity squamous cell carcinoma.

This clone was observed a handful of times. The chain combines TRBV29-1 with TRBJ1-5; no definite D call. Trimming took 5 bases from V and 0 from J, leaving 8 bases between them. Germline CDR1 is SQVTM and CDR2 is ANQGSEA. CDR3 length: 13 residues. In nucleotides, the CDR3 is TGCAGCGTTCAGGAAAATAGCAATCAGCCCCAGCATTTT. This sequence encodes CSVQENSNQPQHF.

The V gene is TRBV5-1, the J gene TRBJ2-5; D is undetermined. The CDR3 consists of 13 residues. Trimming took off 3 bases at V and 2 bases at J, with 8 bases between the two ends. Per germline, CDR1 SGHRS and CDR2 YFSETQ. CDR3 sequence (DNA): TGCGCCAGCAGCTGGGGATCTCAAGAGACCCAGTACTTC. Its protein product is CASSWGSQETQYF.

This clone turned up a few times. This chain connects TRBV11-3 to TRBJ2-1; D is possibly TRBD1 (9 bases). The CDR3 runs 15 residues. Trimming removed 5 bases from V and 4 bases from J, with 15 bases in between. In germline, CDR1 is SGHNT, CDR2 YENEEA. This chain's CDR3 is CASSREGQGYNEQFF. The CDR3 DNA reads as TGTGCCAGCAGCCGGGAGGGACAGGGTTACAATGAGCAGTTCTTC.

The chain has TRBV2 and TRBJ2-7; 12 bases line up with TRBD2. The CDR3 is 13 residues long. Looked up from germline, CDR1 is SNHLY and CDR2 is FYNNEI. V lost 5 bases, J lost 7 bases, and 3 bases stayed unmatched. This CDR3 is CASSTGLAGEQYF. The DNA of the CDR3 is TGTGCCAGCAGTACCGGACTAGCGGGAGAGCAGTACTTC. Full variable domain (remainder filled in from reference TRBV2 and TRBJ2-7): EPEVTQTPSHQVTQMGQEVILRCVPISNHLYFYWYRQILGQKVEFLVSFYNNEISEKSEIFDDQFSVERPDGSNFTLKIRSTKLEDSAMYFCASSTGLAGEQYFGPGTRLTVT.

The genes are TRBV5-1 and TRBJ2-7, with a possible D match to TRBD1 (5 bases). CDR1 is SGHRS, CDR2 YFSETQ, per germline. The CDR3 is made up of 13 amino acids. Trimming removed 3 bases at V and 3 bases at J, with 10 bases between. The CDR3 here is CASSSLGDYEQYF. The CDR3 region has the DNA TGCGCCAGCAGCTCCTTAGGGGACTACGAGCAGTACTTC.